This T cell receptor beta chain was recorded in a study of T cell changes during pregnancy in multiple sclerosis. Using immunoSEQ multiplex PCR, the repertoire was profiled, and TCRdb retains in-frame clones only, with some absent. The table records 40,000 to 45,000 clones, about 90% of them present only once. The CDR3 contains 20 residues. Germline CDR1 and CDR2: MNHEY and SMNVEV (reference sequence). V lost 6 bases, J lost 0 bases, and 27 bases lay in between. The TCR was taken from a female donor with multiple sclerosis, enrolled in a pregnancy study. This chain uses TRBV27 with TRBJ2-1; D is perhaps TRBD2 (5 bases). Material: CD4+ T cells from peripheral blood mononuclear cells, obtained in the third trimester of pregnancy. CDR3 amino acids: CASRRTAGLTNPYSYNEQFF. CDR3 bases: TGTGCCAGCAGAAGGACTGCTGGACTGACTAACCCCTACTCCTACAATGAGCAGTTCTTC.